The T cell receptor (beta chain) described here comes from a study of T cell responses to AZD1222 COVID-19 vaccine (dated by TCRdb to 2020 to 2023). Concerning the study at large: Because spike-specific TCR depth and breadth did not differ between the two schedules, AZD1222 recipients who got a second dose at roughly 4 weeks were pooled with those who got a second dose at roughly 12 weeks. TCR sequencing was performed for about 250 trial participants, of whom some 200 were given two doses of AZD1222 and about 25 were given two doses of MenACWY control vaccine. Trial participants were enrolled by age into subgroups of 18-55, 56-69 and 70-plus years, and around 150, 29 and 61 TCR-sequenced participants, respectively, were included in these subgroups.

The cysteine opens and the phenylalanine closes a CDR3 of 15 amino acids. Left in the record is the CDR3 DNA by itself, 45 bases read in frame from the first base. The V and J ends are trimmed by 3 bases and 5 bases, leaving 16 bases between them. From the germline V gene, CDR1 is MDHEN and CDR2 is SYDVKM. This clone was found once. Its antigen remains undetermined. One base away there is no much larger clone; base qualities are not given. The sample's time point, from its label and the paper: baseline before first vaccination. Samples from vaccinated people were obtained from the UK trials COV001 and COV002, which included a single-blind randomized controlled phase 2/3 trial of AZD1222 (ChAdOx1 nCoV-19) in healthy adults. For TCRbeta chain sequencing, PBMC samples were collected from trial participants at day 0 and at day 28 after the second dose. The investigation overall reported the following: Because no samples from the day 14 peak response were available, repertoires could be characterized only after the peak T cell response. Reportedly, almost half of the unique spike-specific TCRs recognized epitopes lying outside the regions that are mutated in the B.1.351 and B.1.1.7 variants. The vaccine-associated CD4 TCRs covered the entire spike protein, and the dominant responses fell in regions 160-218 and 743-854. A significant rise in spike-specific TCR breadth and depth was observed after two AZD1222 doses relative to day 0 and relative to MenACWY recipients. The 56-69-year group was small, and its depth increase did not reach significance, likely because of low power. Participants were mostly white British and included more females than males, and it was suggested by the authors that clonal diversity may have been underestimated. Conclusions about previously exposed vaccinees are limited because only a handful of AZD1222 recipients were SARS-CoV-2 seropositive at baseline.

The CDR3 regions of human TCRbeta chains were analyzed by immunosequencing. Turning to the authors' computational methods: Repertoire TCRs were checked for matches against a reference library of SARS-CoV-2-specific TCRs that had been generated using the MIRA antigen-specificity platform. Breadth was defined as the fraction of unique TCRs that were SARS-CoV-2-associated, and depth was defined as the fraction of total T cells that were SARS-CoV-2-associated. Using the MIRA data, every spike-specific TCR was mapped to the spike region that the TCR reacted to and assigned to either a CD4 or a CD8 class. Log10-transformed breadth and depth values were compared by one-way ANOVA with Sidak's multiple comparisons tests. The clones in this table, taken by TCRdb from immuneACCESS, are in-frame only. Not every clone is retained; where verified, under half of the shortfall comes from an unresolved V gene, and the cause of the rest is unknown. Clonal size and the V and J genes are those of that table, whereas D and trimming came from the DNA. The sample contains 85,000 to 120,000 clones, approximately 87% of them found a single time. About 5.4% of the sample lies in the top ten.

The sequence derives from an adult in good health. The sequences come from peripheral blood, collected on day 0 of AZD1222 vaccination. The V and J segments used are TRBV28 and TRBJ1-1; the D gene identity is not certain. The bases read TGTGCCAGCAGTTTGGCCGTTTTATCGCGTACTGAAGCTTTCTTT. It translates to CASSLAVLSRTEAFF.